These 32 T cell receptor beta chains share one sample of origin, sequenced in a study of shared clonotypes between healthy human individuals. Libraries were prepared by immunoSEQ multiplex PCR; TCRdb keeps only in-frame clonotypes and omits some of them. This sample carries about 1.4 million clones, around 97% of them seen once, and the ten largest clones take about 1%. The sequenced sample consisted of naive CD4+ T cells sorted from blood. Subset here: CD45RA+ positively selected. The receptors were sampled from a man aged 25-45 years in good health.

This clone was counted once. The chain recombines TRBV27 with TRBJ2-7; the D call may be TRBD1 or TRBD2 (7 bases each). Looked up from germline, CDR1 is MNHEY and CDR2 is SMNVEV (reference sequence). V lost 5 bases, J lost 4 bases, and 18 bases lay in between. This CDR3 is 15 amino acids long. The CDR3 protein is CASSPGEGARYEQYF. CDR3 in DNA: TGTGCCAGCAGTCCCGGGGAGGGGGCTAGATACGAGCAGTACTTC.

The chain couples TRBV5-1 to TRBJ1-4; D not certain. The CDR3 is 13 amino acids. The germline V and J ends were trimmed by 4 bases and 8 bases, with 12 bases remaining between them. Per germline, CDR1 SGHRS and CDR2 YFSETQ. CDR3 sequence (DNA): TGCGCCAGCAGCCTATATCAAAGGGAAAAACTGTTTTTT. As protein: CASSLYQREKLFF.

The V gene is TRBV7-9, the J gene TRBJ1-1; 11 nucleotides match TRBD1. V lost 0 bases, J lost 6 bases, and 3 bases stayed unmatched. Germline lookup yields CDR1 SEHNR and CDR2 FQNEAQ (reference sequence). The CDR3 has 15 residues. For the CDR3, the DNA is TGTGCCAGCAGCTTAGCGGGACAGGGGGGCTCTGAAGCTTTCTTT. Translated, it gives CASSLAGQGGSEAFF.

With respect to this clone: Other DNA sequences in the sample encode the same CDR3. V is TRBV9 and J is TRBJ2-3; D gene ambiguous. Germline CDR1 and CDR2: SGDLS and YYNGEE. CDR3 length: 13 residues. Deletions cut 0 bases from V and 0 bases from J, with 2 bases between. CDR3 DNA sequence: TGTGCCAGCAGCGTAGAGAGCACAGATACGCAGTATTTT. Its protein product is CASSVESTDTQYF.

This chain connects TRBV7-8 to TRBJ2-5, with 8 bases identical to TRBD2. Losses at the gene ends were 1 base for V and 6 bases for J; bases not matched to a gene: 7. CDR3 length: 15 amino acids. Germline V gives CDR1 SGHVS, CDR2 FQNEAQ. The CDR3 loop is CASSLDWREAKTQYF. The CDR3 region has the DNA TGTGCCAGCAGCTTAGATTGGCGGGAGGCGAAGACCCAGTACTTC.

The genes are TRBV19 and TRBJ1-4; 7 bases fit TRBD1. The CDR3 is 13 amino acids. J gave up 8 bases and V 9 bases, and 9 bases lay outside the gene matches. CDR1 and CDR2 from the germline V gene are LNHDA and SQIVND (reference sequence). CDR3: CASRQGREEKLFF. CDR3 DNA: TGTGCCAGCAGACAGGGACGAGAAGAAAAACTGTTTTTT.

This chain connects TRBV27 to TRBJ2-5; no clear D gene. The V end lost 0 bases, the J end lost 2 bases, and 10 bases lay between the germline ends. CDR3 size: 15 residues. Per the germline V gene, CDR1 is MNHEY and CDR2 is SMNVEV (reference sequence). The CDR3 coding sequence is TGTGCCAGCAGTTTATCGCTTGGGCCTCAAGAGACCCAGTACTTC. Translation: CASSLSLGPQETQYF.

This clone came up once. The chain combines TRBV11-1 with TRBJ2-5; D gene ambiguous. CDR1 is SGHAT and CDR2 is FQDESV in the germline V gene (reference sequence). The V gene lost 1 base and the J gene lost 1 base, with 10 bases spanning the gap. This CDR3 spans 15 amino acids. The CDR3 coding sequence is TGTGCCAGCAGCTTAGGGGTTAAGGTCCAAGAGACCCAGTACTTC. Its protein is CASSLGVKVQETQYF.

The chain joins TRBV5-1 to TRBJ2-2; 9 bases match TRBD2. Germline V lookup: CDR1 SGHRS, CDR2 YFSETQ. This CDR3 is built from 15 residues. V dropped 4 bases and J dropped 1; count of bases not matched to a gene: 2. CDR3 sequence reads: CASSISGRNTGELFF. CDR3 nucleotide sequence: TGCGCCAGCAGCATTAGCGGGAGGAACACCGGGGAGCTGTTTTTT.

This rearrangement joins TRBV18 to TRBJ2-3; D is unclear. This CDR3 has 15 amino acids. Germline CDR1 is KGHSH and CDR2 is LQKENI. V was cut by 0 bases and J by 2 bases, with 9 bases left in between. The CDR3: CASSPPQPATDTQYF. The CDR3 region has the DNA TGTGCCAGCTCACCACCGCAACCCGCCACAGATACGCAGTATTTT.

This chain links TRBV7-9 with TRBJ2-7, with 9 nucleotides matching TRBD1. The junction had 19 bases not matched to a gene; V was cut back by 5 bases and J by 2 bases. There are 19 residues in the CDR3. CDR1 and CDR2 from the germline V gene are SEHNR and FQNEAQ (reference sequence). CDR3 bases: TGTGCCAGCAGCGACCCTATTCCTGCCAGGACAGGGGCCACCTACGAGCAGTACTTC. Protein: CASSDPIPARTGATYEQYF.

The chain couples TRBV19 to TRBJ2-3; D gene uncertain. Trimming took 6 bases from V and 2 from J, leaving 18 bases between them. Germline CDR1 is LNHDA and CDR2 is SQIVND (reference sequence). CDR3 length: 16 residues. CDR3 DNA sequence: TGTGCCAGTAGCCCGCGCCCAGCGAGAACCACAGATACGCAGTATTTT. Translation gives CASSPRPARTTDTQYF. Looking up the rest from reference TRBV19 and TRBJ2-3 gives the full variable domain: DGGITQSPKYLFRKEGQNVTLSCEQNLNHDAMYWYRQDPGQGLRLIYYSQIVNDFQKGDIAEGYSVSREKKESFPLTVTSAQKNPTAFYLCASSPRPARTTDTQYFGPGTRLTVL.

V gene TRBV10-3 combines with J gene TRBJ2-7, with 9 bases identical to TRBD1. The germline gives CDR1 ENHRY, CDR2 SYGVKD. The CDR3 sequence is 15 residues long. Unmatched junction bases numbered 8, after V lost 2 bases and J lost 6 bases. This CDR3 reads CAISEPGTGRTEQYF. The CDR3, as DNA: TGTGCCATCAGTGAGCCCGGGACAGGGCGAACCGAGCAGTACTTC.

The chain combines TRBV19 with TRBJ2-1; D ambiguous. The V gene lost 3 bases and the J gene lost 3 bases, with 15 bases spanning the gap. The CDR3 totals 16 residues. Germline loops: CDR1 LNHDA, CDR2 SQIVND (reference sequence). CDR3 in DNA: TGTGCCAGTAGTATTACCCCACTACCGATCTACAATGAGCAGTTCTTC. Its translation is CASSITPLPIYNEQFF.

The CDR3 sequence: CASSLVPTGGGETQYF. The DNA of the CDR3 is TGCGCCAGCAGCTTGGTCCCGACAGGGGGAGGGGAGACCCAGTACTTC. This chain links TRBV5-1 with TRBJ2-5; TRBD1 matches at 9 bases. The CDR3 length is 16 residues. Germline V CDR1 and CDR2: SGHRS, YFSETQ. J lost 5 bases, V lost 0 bases, and 8 bases had no gene match.

CDR3 DNA sequence: TGCGCCAGCCAAGCCAGGGACAGGGGGAATGAAAAACTGTTTTTT. This codes for CASQARDRGNEKLFF. The V and J genes are TRBV10-2 and TRBJ1-4; TRBD1 agrees at 11 bases. Germline CDR1 is WSHSY and CDR2 is SAAADI. The CDR3 totals 15 residues. The V gene end was trimmed by 8 bases and the J gene end by 5 bases; junction bases not matched to a gene: 7.

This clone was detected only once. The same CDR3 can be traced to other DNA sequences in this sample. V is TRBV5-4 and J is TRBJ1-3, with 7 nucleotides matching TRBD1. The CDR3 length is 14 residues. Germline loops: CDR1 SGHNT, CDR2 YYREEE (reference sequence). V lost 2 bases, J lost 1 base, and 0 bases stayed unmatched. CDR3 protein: CASSLQGSGNTIYF. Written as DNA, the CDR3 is TGTGCCAGCAGCTTACAGGGGTCTGGAAACACCATATATTTT.

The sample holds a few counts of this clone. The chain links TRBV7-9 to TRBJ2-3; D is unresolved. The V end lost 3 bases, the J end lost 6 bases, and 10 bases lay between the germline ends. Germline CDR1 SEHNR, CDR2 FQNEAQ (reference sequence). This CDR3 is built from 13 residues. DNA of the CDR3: TGTGCCAGCAGCTTCCCACAAGTTGATACGCAGTATTTT. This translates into CASSFPQVDTQYF.

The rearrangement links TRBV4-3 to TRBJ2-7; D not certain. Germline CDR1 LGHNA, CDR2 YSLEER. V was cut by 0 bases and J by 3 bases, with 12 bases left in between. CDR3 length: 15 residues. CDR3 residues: CASSQDRSRVYEQYF. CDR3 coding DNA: TGCGCCAGCAGCCAAGATCGGAGCAGAGTCTACGAGCAGTACTTC.

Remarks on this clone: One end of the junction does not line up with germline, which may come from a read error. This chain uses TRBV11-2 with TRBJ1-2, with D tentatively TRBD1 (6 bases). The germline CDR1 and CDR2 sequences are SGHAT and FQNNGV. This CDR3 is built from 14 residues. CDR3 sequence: CASSLTQGLYDYTF. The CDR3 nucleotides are TGTGCCAGCAGCCTAACACAGGGTCTTTATGACTACACCTTC.

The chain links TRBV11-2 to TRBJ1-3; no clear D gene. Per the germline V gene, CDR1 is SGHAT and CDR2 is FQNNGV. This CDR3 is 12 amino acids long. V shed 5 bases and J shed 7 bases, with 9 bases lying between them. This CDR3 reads CASSPARNTIYF. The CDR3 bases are TGTGCCAGCAGCCCCGCCCGTAACACCATATATTTT.

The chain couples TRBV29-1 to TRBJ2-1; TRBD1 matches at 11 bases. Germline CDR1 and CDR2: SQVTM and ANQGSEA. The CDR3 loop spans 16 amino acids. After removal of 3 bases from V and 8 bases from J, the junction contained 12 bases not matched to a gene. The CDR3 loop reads CSVEASRTGGRDEQFF. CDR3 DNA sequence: TGCAGCGTTGAGGCGAGTAGGACAGGGGGCAGGGATGAGCAGTTCTTC.

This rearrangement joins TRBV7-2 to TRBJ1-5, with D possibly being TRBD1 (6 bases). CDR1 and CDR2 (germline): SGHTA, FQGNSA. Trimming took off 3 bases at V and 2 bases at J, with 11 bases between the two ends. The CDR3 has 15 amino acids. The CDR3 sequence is CASSLRGDGNQPQHF. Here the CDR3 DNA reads TGTGCCAGCAGCTTGAGGGGGGACGGCAATCAGCCCCAGCATTTT.

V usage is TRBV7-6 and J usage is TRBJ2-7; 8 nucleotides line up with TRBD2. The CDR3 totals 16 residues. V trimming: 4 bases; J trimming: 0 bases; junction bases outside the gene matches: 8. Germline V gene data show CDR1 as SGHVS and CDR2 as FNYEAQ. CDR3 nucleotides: TGTGCCAGCAGCTCGGCTACTAGCGGTATCTCCTACGAGCAGTACTTC. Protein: CASSSATSGISYEQYF.

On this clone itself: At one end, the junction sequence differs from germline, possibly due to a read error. In nucleotides, the CDR3 is TGTGCCAGCAGCTCGCGGGGGCAGGGAGGTCGCGCGCTCTTC. It is translated as CASSSRGQGGRALF. This chain uses TRBV11-2 with TRBJ2-1; perhaps TRBD2 as D (7 bases). Germline lookup yields CDR1 SGHAT and CDR2 FQNNGV. The CDR3 has 14 amino acids.

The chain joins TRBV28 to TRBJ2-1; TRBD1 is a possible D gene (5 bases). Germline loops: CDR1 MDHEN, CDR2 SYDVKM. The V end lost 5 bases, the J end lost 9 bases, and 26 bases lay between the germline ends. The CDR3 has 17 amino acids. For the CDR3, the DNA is TGTGCCAGCAGTGGAGATTCGACAGCCAATCGCATTGGTGAGCAGTTCTTC. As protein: CASSGDSTANRIGEQFF.

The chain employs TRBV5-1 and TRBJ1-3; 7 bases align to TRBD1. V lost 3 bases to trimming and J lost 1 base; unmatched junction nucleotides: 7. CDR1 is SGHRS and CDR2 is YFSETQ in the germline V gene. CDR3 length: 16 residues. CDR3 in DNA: TGCGCCAGCAGCTCGGGACAGATATTTTCTGGAAACACCATATATTTT. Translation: CASSSGQIFSGNTIYF.

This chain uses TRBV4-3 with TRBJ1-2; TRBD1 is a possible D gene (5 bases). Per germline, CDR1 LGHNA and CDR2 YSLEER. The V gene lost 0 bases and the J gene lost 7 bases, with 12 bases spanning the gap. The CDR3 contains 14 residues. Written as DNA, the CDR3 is TGCGCCAGCAGCCAAGATTTAGGGGTAGGTGGCTACACCTTC. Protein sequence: CASSQDLGVGGYTF.

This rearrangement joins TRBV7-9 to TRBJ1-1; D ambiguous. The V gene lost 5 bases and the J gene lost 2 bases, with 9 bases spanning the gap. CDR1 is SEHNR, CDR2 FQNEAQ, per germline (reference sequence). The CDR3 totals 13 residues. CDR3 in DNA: TGTGCCAGCAGCCTCAATTCAAACACTGAAGCTTTCTTT. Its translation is CASSLNSNTEAFF.

The chain's CDR3 is CASSYSSRAAQPQHF. CDR3 coding DNA: TGTGCCAGCAGTTACTCGAGTAGGGCGGCGCAGCCCCAGCATTTT. The chain employs TRBV6-5 and TRBJ1-5, with no clear D. V was clipped by 0 bases and J by 7 bases, with 13 bases between them. Germline loops: CDR1 MNHEY, CDR2 SVGAGI. The CDR3 has 15 amino acids.

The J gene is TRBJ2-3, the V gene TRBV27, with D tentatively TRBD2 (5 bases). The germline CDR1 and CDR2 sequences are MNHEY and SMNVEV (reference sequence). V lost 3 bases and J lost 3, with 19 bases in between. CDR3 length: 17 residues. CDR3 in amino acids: CASSLIIGPPGTDTQYF. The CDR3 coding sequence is TGTGCCAGCAGTTTGATTATAGGGCCTCCGGGGACAGATACGCAGTATTTT.

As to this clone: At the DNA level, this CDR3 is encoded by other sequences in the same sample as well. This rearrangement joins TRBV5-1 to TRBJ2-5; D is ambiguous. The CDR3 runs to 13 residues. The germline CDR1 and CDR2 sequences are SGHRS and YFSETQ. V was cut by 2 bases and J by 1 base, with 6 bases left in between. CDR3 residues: CASSFGTQETQYF. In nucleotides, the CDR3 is TGCGCCAGCAGCTTTGGAACCCAAGAGACCCAGTACTTC.